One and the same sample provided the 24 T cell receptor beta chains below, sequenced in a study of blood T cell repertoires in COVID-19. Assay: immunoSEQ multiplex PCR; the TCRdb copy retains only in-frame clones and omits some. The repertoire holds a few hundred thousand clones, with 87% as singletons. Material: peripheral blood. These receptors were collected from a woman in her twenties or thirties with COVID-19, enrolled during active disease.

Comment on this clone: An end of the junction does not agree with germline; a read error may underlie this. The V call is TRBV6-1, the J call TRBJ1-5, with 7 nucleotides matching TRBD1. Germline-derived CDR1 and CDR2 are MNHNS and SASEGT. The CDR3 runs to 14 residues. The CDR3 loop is CASREGGSHQPQHF. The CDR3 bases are TGTGCCAGCAGGGAAGGGGGCAGCCATCAGCCCCAGCATTTT.

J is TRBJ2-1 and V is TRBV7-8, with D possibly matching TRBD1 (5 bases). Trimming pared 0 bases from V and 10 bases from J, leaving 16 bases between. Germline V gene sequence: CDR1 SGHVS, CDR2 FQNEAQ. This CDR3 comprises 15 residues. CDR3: CASSLARQSRREQFF. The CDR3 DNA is TGTGCCAGCAGCTTAGCAAGACAGTCGCGCCGCGAGCAGTTCTTC. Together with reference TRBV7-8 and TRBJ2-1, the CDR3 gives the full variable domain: GAGVSQSPRYKVAKRGQDVALRCDPISGHVSLFWYQQALGQGPEFLTYFQNEAQLDKSGLPSDRFFAERPEGSVSTLKIQRTQQEDSAVYLCASSLARQSRREQFFGPGTRLTVL.

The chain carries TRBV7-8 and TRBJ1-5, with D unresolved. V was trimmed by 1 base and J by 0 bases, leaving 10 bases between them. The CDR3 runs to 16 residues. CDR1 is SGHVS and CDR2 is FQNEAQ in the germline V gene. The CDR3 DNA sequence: TGTGCCAGCAGCTTAGTTTCAGATTATAGCAATCAGCCCCAGCATTTT. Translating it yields CASSLVSDYSNQPQHF. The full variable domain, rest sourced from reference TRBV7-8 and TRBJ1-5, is GAGVSQSPRYKVAKRGQDVALRCDPISGHVSLFWYQQALGQGPEFLTYFQNEAQLDKSGLPSDRFFAERPEGSVSTLKIQRTQQEDSAVYLCASSLVSDYSNQPQHFGDGTRLSIL.

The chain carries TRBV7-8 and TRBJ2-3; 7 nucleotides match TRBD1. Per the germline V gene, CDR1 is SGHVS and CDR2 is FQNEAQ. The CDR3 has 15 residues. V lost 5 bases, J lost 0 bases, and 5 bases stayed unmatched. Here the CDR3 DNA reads TGTGCCAGCAGCACACAGGGGCTAAGCACAGATACGCAGTATTTT. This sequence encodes CASSTQGLSTDTQYF.

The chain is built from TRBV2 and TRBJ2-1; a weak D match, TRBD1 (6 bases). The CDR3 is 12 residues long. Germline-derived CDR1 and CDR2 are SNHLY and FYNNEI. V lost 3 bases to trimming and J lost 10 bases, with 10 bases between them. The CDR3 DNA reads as TGTGCCAGCAGTGAGTGGGGGCAGGAGCAGTTCTTC. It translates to CASSEWGQEQFF.

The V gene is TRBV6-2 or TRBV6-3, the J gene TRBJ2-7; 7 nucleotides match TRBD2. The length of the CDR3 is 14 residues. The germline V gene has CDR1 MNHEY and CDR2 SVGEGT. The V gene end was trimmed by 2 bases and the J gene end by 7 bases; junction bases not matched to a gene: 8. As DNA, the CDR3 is TGTGCCAGCAGTTACGTGTGGGAGGGTTGGGAGCAGTACTTC. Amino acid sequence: CASSYVWEGWEQYF.

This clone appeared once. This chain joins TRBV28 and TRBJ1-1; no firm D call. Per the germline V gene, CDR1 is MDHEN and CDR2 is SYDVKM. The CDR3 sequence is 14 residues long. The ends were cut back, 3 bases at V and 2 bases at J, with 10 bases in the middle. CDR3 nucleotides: TGTGCCAGCAGTTTGTGGCAGGCTAACACTGAAGCTTTCTTT. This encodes CASSLWQANTEAFF.

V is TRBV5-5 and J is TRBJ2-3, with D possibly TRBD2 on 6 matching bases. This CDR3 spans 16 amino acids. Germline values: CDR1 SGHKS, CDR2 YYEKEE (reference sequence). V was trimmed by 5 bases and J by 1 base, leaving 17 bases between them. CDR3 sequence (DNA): TGTGCCAGCAGTTGGAGGGGCGGGGTGGGCACAGATACGCAGTATTTT. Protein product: CASSWRGGVGTDTQYF. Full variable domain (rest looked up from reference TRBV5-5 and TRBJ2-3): DAGVTQSPTHLIKTRGQQVTLRCSPISGHKSVSWYQQVLGQGPQFIFQYYEKEERGRGNFPDRFSARQFPNYSSELNVNALLLGDSALYLCASSWRGGVGTDTQYFGPGTRLTVL.

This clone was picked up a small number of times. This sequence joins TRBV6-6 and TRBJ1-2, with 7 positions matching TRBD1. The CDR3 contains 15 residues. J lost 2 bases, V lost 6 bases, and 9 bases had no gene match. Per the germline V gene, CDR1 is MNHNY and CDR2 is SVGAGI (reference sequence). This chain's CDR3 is CASSKKAQGNYGYTF. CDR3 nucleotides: TGTGCCAGCAGCAAAAAAGCACAGGGGAACTATGGCTACACCTTC.

CDR3 protein: CASSPRGQDGYTF. In DNA, the CDR3 is TGTGCCAGCAGCCCCAGGGGGCAGGATGGCTACACCTTC. This rearrangement joins TRBV2 to TRBJ1-2; 8 positions agree with TRBD1. The junction had 6 bases not matched to a gene; V was cut back by 6 bases and J by 6 bases. The CDR3 extends over 13 amino acids. The germline CDR1 and CDR2 sequences are SNHLY and FYNNEI.

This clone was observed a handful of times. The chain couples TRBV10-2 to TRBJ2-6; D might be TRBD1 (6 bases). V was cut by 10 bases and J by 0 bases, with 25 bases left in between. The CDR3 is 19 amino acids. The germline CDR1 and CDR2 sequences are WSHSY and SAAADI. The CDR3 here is CAILPPRGQTLSGANVLTF. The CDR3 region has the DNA TGCGCCATCCTACCCCCTCGGGGACAAACGCTCTCTGGGGCCAACGTCCTGACTTTC.

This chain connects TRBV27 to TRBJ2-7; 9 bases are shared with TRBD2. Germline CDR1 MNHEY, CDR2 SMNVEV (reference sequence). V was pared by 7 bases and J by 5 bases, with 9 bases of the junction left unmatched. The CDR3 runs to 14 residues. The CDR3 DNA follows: TGTGCCAGCAACCCCTTTAGCGGGAGCCACGAGCAGTACTTC. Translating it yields CASNPFSGSHEQYF.

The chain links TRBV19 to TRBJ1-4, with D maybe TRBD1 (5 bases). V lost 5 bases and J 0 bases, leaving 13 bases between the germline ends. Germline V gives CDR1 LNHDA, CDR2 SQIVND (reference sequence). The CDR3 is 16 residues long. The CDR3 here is CASSSGTGATNEKLFF. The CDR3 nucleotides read TGTGCCAGTAGTTCCGGGACGGGAGCAACTAATGAAAAACTGTTTTTT.

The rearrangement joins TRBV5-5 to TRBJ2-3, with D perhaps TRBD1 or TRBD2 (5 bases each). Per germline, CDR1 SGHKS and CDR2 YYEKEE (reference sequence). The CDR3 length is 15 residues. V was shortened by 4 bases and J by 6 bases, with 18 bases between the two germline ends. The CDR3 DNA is TGTGCCAGCAGCCTGGGACCTACCTTCGGGGATACGCAGTATTTT. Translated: CASSLGPTFGDTQYF. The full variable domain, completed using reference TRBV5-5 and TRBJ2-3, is DAGVTQSPTHLIKTRGQQVTLRCSPISGHKSVSWYQQVLGQGPQFIFQYYEKEERGRGNFPDRFSARQFPNYSSELNVNALLLGDSALYLCASSLGPTFGDTQYFGPGTRLTVL.

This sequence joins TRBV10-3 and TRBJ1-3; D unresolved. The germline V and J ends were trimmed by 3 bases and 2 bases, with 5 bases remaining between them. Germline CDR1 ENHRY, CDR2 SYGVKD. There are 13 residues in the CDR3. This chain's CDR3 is CAISEATGNTIYF. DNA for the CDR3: TGTGCCATCAGTGAAGCGACTGGAAACACCATATATTTT.

The CDR3 region has the DNA TGTGCCAGCAGCCTCCGACAGGGTGGGCGCCAGTACTTC. Its translation is CASSLRQGGRQYF. The chain combines TRBV7-2 with TRBJ2-5; 7 nucleotides align to TRBD1. V shed 5 bases, J shed 10 bases, and the junction held 10 bases outside the gene matches. Germline V gene lookup returns CDR1 SGHTA and CDR2 FQGNSA. CDR3 length: 13 amino acids.

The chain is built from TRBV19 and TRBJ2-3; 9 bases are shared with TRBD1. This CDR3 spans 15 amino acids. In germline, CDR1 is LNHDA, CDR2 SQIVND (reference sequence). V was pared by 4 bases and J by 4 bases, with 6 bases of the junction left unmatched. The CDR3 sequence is CASSTHRGRADTQYF. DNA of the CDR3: TGTGCCAGTAGTACCCACAGGGGGCGCGCAGATACGCAGTATTTT.

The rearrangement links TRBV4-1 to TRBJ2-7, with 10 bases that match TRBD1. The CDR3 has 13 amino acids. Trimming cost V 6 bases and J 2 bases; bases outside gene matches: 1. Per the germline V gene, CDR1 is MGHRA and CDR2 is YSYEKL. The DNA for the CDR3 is TGCGCCAGCAGGGGGACAGGGGCCTACGAGCAGTACTTC. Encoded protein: CASRGTGAYEQYF.

The CDR3 region is CASSPVRNTGELFF. The CDR3 nucleotides are TGTGCCAGCAGCCCCGTCCGGAACACCGGGGAGCTGTTTTTT. The chain employs TRBV11-2 and TRBJ2-2; unclear D gene. Germline values: CDR1 SGHAT, CDR2 FQNNGV. V lost 5 bases to trimming and J lost 1 base, with 8 bases between them. CDR3 length equals 14 residues.

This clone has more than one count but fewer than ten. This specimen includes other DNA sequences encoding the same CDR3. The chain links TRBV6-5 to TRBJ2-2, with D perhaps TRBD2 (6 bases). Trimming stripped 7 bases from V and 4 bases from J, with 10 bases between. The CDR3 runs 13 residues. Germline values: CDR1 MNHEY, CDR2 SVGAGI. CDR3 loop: CASTGGPTGELFF. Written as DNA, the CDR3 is TGTGCCAGCACCGGAGGGCCCACCGGGGAGCTGTTTTTT.

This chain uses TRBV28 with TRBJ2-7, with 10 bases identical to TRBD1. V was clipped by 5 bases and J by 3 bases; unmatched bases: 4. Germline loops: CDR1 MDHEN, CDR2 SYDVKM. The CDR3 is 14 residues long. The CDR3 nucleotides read TGTGCCAGCAGTGAGGGACAGGGGCACTACGAGCAGTACTTC. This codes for CASSEGQGHYEQYF.

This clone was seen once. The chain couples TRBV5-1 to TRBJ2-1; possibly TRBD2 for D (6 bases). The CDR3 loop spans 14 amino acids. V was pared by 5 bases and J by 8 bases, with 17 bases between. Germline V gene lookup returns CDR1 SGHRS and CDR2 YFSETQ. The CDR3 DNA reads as TGCGCCAGCAGTTTGAATCTCGGCGGGGATGAGCAGTTCTTC. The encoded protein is CASSLNLGGDEQFF.

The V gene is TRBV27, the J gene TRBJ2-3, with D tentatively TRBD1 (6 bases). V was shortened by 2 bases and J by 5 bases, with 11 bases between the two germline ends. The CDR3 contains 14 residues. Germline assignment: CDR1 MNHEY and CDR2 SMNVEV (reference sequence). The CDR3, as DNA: TGTGCCAGCAGTTTACTGTCAGGGGTAGATACGCAGTATTTT. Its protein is CASSLLSGVDTQYF.

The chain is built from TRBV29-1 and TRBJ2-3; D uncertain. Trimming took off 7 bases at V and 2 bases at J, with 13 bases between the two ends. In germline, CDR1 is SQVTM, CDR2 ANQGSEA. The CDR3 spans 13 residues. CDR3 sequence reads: CSAEWAYTDTQYF. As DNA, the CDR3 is TGCAGCGCCGAGTGGGCTTACACAGATACGCAGTATTTT.